This is a list of T cell receptor beta chains from one sample in a study of response to subunit inactivated influenza vaccine. TCRdb redid the calling of the RT-PCR reads with MiXCR, one entry per CDR3 protein. Counted here are hundreds of thousands of distinct CDR3 sequences, approximately 15% occurring once; the ten biggest clones make up less than 7%. Specimen: PBMCs from blood, collected 14 to 15 days before vaccination. Every receptor here comes from a man aged 45-65 years who received an inactivated influenza vaccine. CDR3s include the opening cysteine and the closing phenylalanine or tryptophan. The order of the fields is V gene, clone size, J gene, D gene, CDR3 protein, CDR3 DNA. D genes are given only for firm matches. Clone sizes are given selectively: once, few, many, or a class where the clone is expanded.

v_gene: TRBV3-1; abundance: many; j_gene: TRBJ2-3; d_gene: TRBD2; CDR3aa: CASSHALRGRPSTDTQYF; CDR3nt: TGTGCCAGCAGCCACGCTCTGCGGGGGAGGCCTAGCACAGATACGCAGTATTTT
v_gene: TRBV29-1; abundance: NA; j_gene: TRBJ2-3; d_gene: TRBD2; CDR3aa: CSVRLAGGPTDTQYF; CDR3nt: TGCAGCGTGAGACTAGCGGGGGGGCCTACAGATACGCAGTATTTT
v_gene: TRBV6-5; abundance: few; j_gene: TRBJ2-3; d_gene: NA; CDR3aa: CASTLTGKTDTQYF; CDR3nt: TGTGCCAGCACTTTGACGGGTAAAACAGATACGCAGTATTTT
v_gene: TRBV6-1; abundance: NA; j_gene: TRBJ1-1; d_gene: TRBD1; CDR3aa: CASSETGGETEAFF; CDR3nt: TGTGCCAGCAGTGAGACAGGGGGCGAGACTGAAGCTTTCTTT
v_gene: TRBV3-1; abundance: NA; j_gene: TRBJ2-2; d_gene: NA; CDR3aa: CASSQDGDLTGELFF; CDR3nt: TGTGCCAGCAGCCAAGACGGGGATTTGACCGGGGAGCTGTTTTTT
v_gene: TRBV20-1; abundance: NA; j_gene: TRBJ2-7; d_gene: TRBD2; CDR3aa: CSARVNLAGLRNEQYF; CDR3nt: TGCAGTGCTAGAGTTAATTTAGCGGGACTCCGTAACGAGCAGTACTTC
v_gene: TRBV19; abundance: few; j_gene: TRBJ2-2; d_gene: NA; CDR3aa: CASSIRDNAAPGELFF; CDR3nt: TGTGCCAGTAGTATTCGAGACAACGCCGCACCCGGGGAGCTGTTTTTT
v_gene: TRBV7-6; abundance: NA; j_gene: TRBJ2-1; d_gene: TRBD2; CDR3aa: CASSSVAGGPRSYNEQFF; CDR3nt: TGTGCCAGCAGCTCGGTAGCGGGAGGGCCCCGCTCCTACAATGAGCAGTTCTTC
v_gene: TRBV19; abundance: few; j_gene: TRBJ1-3; d_gene: NA; CDR3aa: CASSGANGNTIYF; CDR3nt: TGTGCCAGTAGTGGGGCAAATGGAAACACCATATATTTT
v_gene: TRBV11-2; abundance: NA; j_gene: TRBJ2-5; d_gene: TRBD2; CDR3aa: CASSLSGGARETQYF; CDR3nt: TGTGCCAGCAGCCTCAGCGGGGGGGCTCGGGAGACCCAGTACTTC
v_gene: TRBV9; abundance: NA; j_gene: TRBJ2-7; d_gene: TRBD2; CDR3aa: CASSEGTSGNSYEQYF; CDR3nt: TGTGCCAGCAGCGAGGGGACTAGCGGGAACTCCTACGAGCAGTACTTC
v_gene: TRBV3-1; abundance: NA; j_gene: TRBJ2-5; d_gene: NA; CDR3aa: CASSQVRAGMSQTQYF; CDR3nt: TGTGCCAGCAGCCAAGTCAGGGCAGGGATGTCACAGACCCAGTACTTC
v_gene: TRBV6-6; abundance: NA; j_gene: TRBJ1-1; d_gene: TRBD1; CDR3aa: CATCRTGEAFF; CDR3nt: TGTGCCACCTGTCGGACAGGGGAAGCTTTCTTT
v_gene: TRBV4-1; abundance: many; j_gene: TRBJ1-1; d_gene: TRBD1; CDR3aa: CASSQPGQRRRTTEAFF; CDR3nt: TGCGCCAGCAGCCAACCGGGACAGCGACGAAGAACCACTGAAGCTTTCTTT
v_gene: TRBV19; abundance: NA; j_gene: TRBJ1-2; d_gene: NA; CDR3aa: CASSVQGQGHYGYTF; CDR3nt: TGTGCCAGTAGTGTCCAGGGGCAGGGACACTATGGCTACACCTTC
v_gene: TRBV30; abundance: many; j_gene: TRBJ2-5; d_gene: TRBD2; CDR3aa: CAWSDGRRQETQYF; CDR3nt: TGTGCCTGGAGCGACGGGAGGAGGCAAGAGACCCAGTACTTC
v_gene: TRBV11-2; abundance: NA; j_gene: TRBJ1-2; d_gene: NA; CDR3aa: CASSSGARVNYGYTF; CDR3nt: TGTGCCAGCAGCTCCGGGGCACGGGTTAACTATGGCTACACCTTC
v_gene: TRBV6-2/TRBV6-3; abundance: NA; j_gene: TRBJ2-3; d_gene: TRBD2; CDR3aa: CASRRRDYHPDTQYF; CDR3nt: TGTGCCAGCAGACGACGGGACTACCACCCAGATACGCAGTATTTT
v_gene: TRBV7-2; abundance: few; j_gene: TRBJ2-4; d_gene: TRBD2; CDR3aa: CASSFPSGGVAKNIQYF; CDR3nt: TGTGCCAGCAGCTTCCCTAGCGGGGGGGTAGCCAAAAACATTCAGTACTTC
v_gene: TRBV15; abundance: few; j_gene: TRBJ1-5; d_gene: NA; CDR3aa: CATSRVGGNQPQHF; CDR3nt: TGTGCCACCAGCAGAGTAGGAGGCAATCAGCCCCAGCATTTT
v_gene: TRBV10-3; abundance: few; j_gene: TRBJ2-5; d_gene: TRBD2; CDR3aa: CATRGLNGLAGGNQETQYF; CDR3nt: TGTGCCACCAGAGGTTTAAACGGACTAGCGGGAGGGAACCAAGAGACCCAGTACTTC
v_gene: TRBV12-3/TRBV12-4; abundance: few; j_gene: TRBJ2-2; d_gene: TRBD2; CDR3aa: CASSFSGRAGTGELFF; CDR3nt: TGTGCCAGCAGTTTCAGCGGGAGGGCCGGCACCGGGGAGCTGTTTTTT
v_gene: TRBV6-2/TRBV6-3; abundance: NA; j_gene: TRBJ2-1; d_gene: NA; CDR3aa: CASSYPSGIYNEQFF; CDR3nt: TGTGCCAGCAGTTACCCCAGCGGTATTTACAATGAGCAGTTCTTC
v_gene: TRBV27; abundance: NA; j_gene: TRBJ2-5; d_gene: NA; CDR3aa: CASSFVRESQSQETQYF; CDR3nt: TGTGCCAGCAGTTTCGTTCGGGAGAGCCAGTCACAAGAGACCCAGTACTTC
v_gene: TRBV2; abundance: NA; j_gene: TRBJ2-4; d_gene: NA; CDR3aa: CASRKLEEGIQYF; CDR3nt: TGTGCCAGCAGAAAGCTAGAAGAGGGCATTCAGTACTTC
v_gene: TRBV4-3; abundance: NA; j_gene: TRBJ2-5; d_gene: TRBD2; CDR3aa: CASSHLTSGGVSKTQYF; CDR3nt: TGCGCCAGCAGCCATCTCACTAGCGGGGGAGTCAGTAAGACCCAGTACTTC
v_gene: TRBV2; abundance: few; j_gene: TRBJ2-3; d_gene: NA; CDR3aa: CASSSPGLGTDTQYF; CDR3nt: TGTGCCAGCAGTTCCCCAGGACTTGGCACAGATACGCAGTATTTT
v_gene: TRBV11-2; abundance: few; j_gene: TRBJ2-1; d_gene: NA; CDR3aa: CASSLDRLVKDEQFF; CDR3nt: TGTGCCAGCAGCTTAGACAGACTAGTGAAGGATGAGCAGTTCTTC
v_gene: TRBV27; abundance: many; j_gene: TRBJ2-7; d_gene: NA; CDR3aa: CASSLGLYYEQYF; CDR3nt: TGTGCCAGCAGTTTGGGGCTATACTACGAGCAGTACTTC
v_gene: TRBV5-6; abundance: many; j_gene: TRBJ1-2; d_gene: NA; CDR3aa: CASSFLLSTLNYGYTF; CDR3nt: TGTGCCAGCAGCTTCCTCCTATCGACGTTGAACTATGGCTACACCTTC
v_gene: TRBV2; abundance: NA; j_gene: TRBJ2-3; d_gene: TRBD2; CDR3aa: CASRRKGTSGGRTDTQYF; CDR3nt: TGTGCCAGCAGGAGAAAAGGGACTAGCGGAGGACGTACAGATACGCAGTATTTT